These 6 T cell receptor beta chains came from one sample sequenced in a study of Ad26.COV2.S vaccination and SARS-CoV-2 variants (dated by TCRdb to the early 2020s). The sample's treatment or condition, from its label and the paper: around 19 received Ad26.COV2.S at low or high dose, single or two shots; 5 received placebo; per-sample allocation not given. Repertoires of vaccine and placebo recipients were sequenced from samples collected on day 63 after the first injection. The library was produced with the immunoSEQ multiplex PCR assay. What TCRdb holds here is the immuneACCESS table cut down to in-frame rearrangements. Part of the clones is not present; checked against another copy, under half of the missing clones reflect an unresolved V gene, and the others are unexplained. Here the sample has fewer than 400,000 clones; around four fifths occur a single time. 2% to 2.5% of the sample rests with the top ten.

Specimen: peripheral blood, collected in a trial of Ad26.COV2.S vaccine versus placebo. The source of these receptors is a person aged 18-65 years who received the Ad26.COV2.S COVID-19 vaccine or a placebo.

This clone was observed once. The DNA of the CDR3 is TGCAGTGCCAGTCCGGACTTTAATGAAAAACTGTTTTTT. This encodes CSASPDFNEKLFF. This chain uses TRBV20-1 with TRBJ1-4, with D uncertain. Trimming stripped 6 bases from V and 4 bases from J, with 12 bases between. The CDR3 covers 13 residues. CDR1 is DFQATT and CDR2 is SNEGSKA in the germline V gene (reference sequence).

The rearrangement links TRBV2 to TRBJ1-2; no clear D. Germline V lookup: CDR1 SNHLY, CDR2 FYNNEI. Trimming pared 3 bases from V and 4 bases from J, leaving 15 bases between. CDR3 length equals 15 residues. CDR3 amino acids: CASSDTSKATYGYTF. For the CDR3, the DNA is TGTGCCAGCAGTGATACCAGCAAAGCTACCTATGGCTACACCTTC. Variable domain in full (rest from reference TRBV2 and TRBJ1-2): EPEVTQTPSHQVTQMGQEVILRCVPISNHLYFYWYRQILGQKVEFLVSFYNNEISEKSEIFDDQFSVERPDGSNFTLKIRSTKLEDSAMYFCASSDTSKATYGYTFGSGTRLTVV.

This clone appeared a single time. The chain recombines TRBV9 with TRBJ1-3, with 9 bases lining up with TRBD1. Germline V gene data show CDR1 as SGDLS and CDR2 as YYNGEE. J lost 2 bases, V lost 0 bases, and 9 bases had no gene match. CDR3 length equals 18 residues. The CDR3 spells CASSVEGTGRNPGNTIYF. CDR3 sequence (DNA): TGTGCCAGCAGCGTAGAAGGGACAGGGAGAAACCCTGGAAACACCATATATTTT.

The rearrangement joins TRBV14 to TRBJ1-6; no definite D call. From germline, CDR1 is SGHDN and CDR2 FVKESK. V was trimmed by 8 bases and J by 0 bases, leaving 8 bases between them. This CDR3 contains 14 residues. The CDR3 bases are TGTGCCAGCCGGCTGAGCTCCTATAATTCACCCCTCCACTTT. It encodes CASRLSSYNSPLHF.

The chain couples TRBV2 to TRBJ1-3; no clear D gene. The CDR3 sequence is 10 residues long. Germline-derived CDR1 and CDR2 are SNHLY and FYNNEI. The V end was cut by 8 bases, the J end by 5 bases, with 4 bases between. DNA for the CDR3: TGTGCCAGCTTTAGAAACACCATATATTTT. Translating it yields CASFRNTIYF.

This clone came up once. The chain links TRBV9 to TRBJ1-5; D ambiguous. With 2 bases removed from V and 9 bases from J, the gap between germline ends came to 18 bases. CDR1 is SGDLS and CDR2 is YYNGEE in the germline V gene. The CDR3 consists of 15 residues. The CDR3 loop is CASSVDGGGLAPQHF. The CDR3 DNA reads as TGTGCCAGCAGCGTGGATGGAGGCGGTCTGGCGCCCCAGCATTTT.